A single sample gave rise to the 16 T cell receptor beta chains below, sequenced in a study of blood T cells in healthy people across ages. A sample-barcoded 5' primer and a J-beta primer mix were used in a second PCR of roughly 7 to 11 cycles. TCRdb redid the calling of the 5' RACE reads with MiXCR, one entry per CDR3 protein. The sample records roughly 700,000 distinct CDR3 sequences, around 25% being singletons. This sample was also put to use in a study of T cells of mothers and their children.

Sequencing used blood. These receptors all come from a boy younger than 18 in good health.

The DNA of the CDR3 is TGTGCCAGCAGTTACAGTCCAGGGGGCCTGAAAGCTAGCACAGATACGCAGTATTTT. Protein product: CASSYSPGGLKASTDTQYF. The gene calls are TRBV6-5 and TRBJ2-3; TRBD1 aligns across 8 bases. The CDR3 totals 19 residues. J was trimmed by 0 bases and V by 2 bases; bases with no gene match: 13. Per the germline V gene, CDR1 is MNHEY and CDR2 is SVGAGI.

This clonotype has more than one count but fewer than ten. The chain has TRBV28 and TRBJ2-5, with D perhaps assigned TRBD1 or TRBD2 (5 bases each). The better agreement between TRBJ2-7 and the DNA end casts doubt on the J call. Germline CDR1 MDHEN, CDR2 SYDVKM. This CDR3 is built from 16 residues. The CDR3 DNA follows: TGTGCCAGCAGTTTATATTACGGGACCCATTCTTACGAGCAGTACTTC. Translation: CASSLYYGTHSYEQYF.

This chain connects TRBV29-1 to TRBJ2-1, with 8 bases fitting TRBD2. Germline CDR1 is SQVTM and CDR2 is ANQGSEA. With V trimmed by 7 bases and J by 9 bases, 8 bases remained unmatched. The CDR3 runs to 12 residues. CDR3: CSAPGLGGEQFF. The CDR3 nucleotides are TGCAGCGCCCCGGGACTAGGTGGTGAGCAGTTCTTC.

This clonotype was found a few times. The rearrangement uses TRBV12-5 and TRBJ1-2; D is uncertain. The CDR3 totals 13 residues. The V gene lost 7 bases and the J gene lost 4 bases, with 13 bases spanning the gap. Per germline, CDR1 LGHNT and CDR2 FRNRAP. The CDR3 region is CASARGATYGYTF. CDR3 nucleotides: TGTGCTAGTGCCCGAGGCGCCACCTATGGCTACACCTTC.

The CDR3 protein is CATLPGRRDTEAFF. The CDR3 DNA sequence: TGTGCCACCCTTCCAGGCAGACGGGACACTGAAGCTTTCTTT. The V and J genes are TRBV6-5 and TRBJ1-1, with D unresolved. Germline CDR1 is MNHEY and CDR2 is SVGAGI. The CDR3 is 14 amino acids. Trimming took 10 bases from V and 3 from J, leaving 18 bases between them.

This clonotype has more than one count but fewer than ten. This rearrangement joins TRBV6-6 to TRBJ1-5, with a weak D call TRBD1 (6 bases). The CDR3 runs to 14 residues. Germline CDR1 MNHNY, CDR2 SVGAGI (reference sequence). V dropped 8 bases and J dropped 0 bases, with 11 bases sitting between them. The CDR3 protein is CASGDTNSNQPQHF. The CDR3 nucleotides are TGTGCCAGCGGGGACACGAATAGCAATCAGCCCCAGCATTTT.

CDR3: CASSPNPRYGYTF. The CDR3, as DNA: TGTGCCAGCAGCCCCAATCCCCGGTATGGCTACACCTTC. This chain connects TRBV28 to TRBJ1-2, with D unresolved. Germline CDR1 reads MDHEN; CDR2 reads SYDVKM. Trimming pared 6 bases from V and 5 bases from J, leaving 13 bases between. The CDR3 has 13 amino acids.

In its sample, this clonotype was seen a few times. The J gene is TRBJ2-5, the V gene TRBV7-9, with D possibly being TRBD1 or TRBD2 (6 bases each). TRBJ2-1 matches the DNA end more closely, so the J call is doubtful. Germline loops: CDR1 SEHNR, CDR2 FQNEAQ (reference sequence). The CDR3 consists of 15 residues. This chain's CDR3 is CASTPDWGALNEQFF. The CDR3 bases are TGTGCCAGCACCCCGGACTGGGGGGCCTTGAATGAGCAGTTCTTC.

This clonotype has a single count. The chain joins TRBV4-3 to TRBJ2-1; tentatively, D is TRBD2 (5 bases). Trimming left V 0 bases short and J 3 bases short, with 12 bases between. The CDR3 sequence is 16 residues long. CDR1 and CDR2 (germline): LGHNA, YSLEER. This CDR3 reads CASSQDRRVYYNEQFF. DNA of the CDR3: TGCGCCAGCAGCCAAGATAGGCGGGTGTACTACAATGAGCAGTTCTTC.

The chain recombines TRBV4-3 with TRBJ1-2; no clear D. Per germline, CDR1 LGHNA and CDR2 YSLEER. The CDR3 is 12 residues long. Trimming took off 0 bases at V and 4 bases at J, with 3 bases between the two ends. CDR3 protein: CASSQDPYGYTF. CDR3 DNA sequence: TGCGCCAGCAGCCAAGATCCCTATGGCTACACCTTC.

This clonotype was found a few times. This sequence joins TRBV28 and TRBJ1-5; no reliable D call. There are 13 residues in the CDR3. Germline loops: CDR1 MDHEN, CDR2 SYDVKM. V lost 3 bases and J lost 7, with 10 bases in between. CDR3 amino acids: CASSFGSEQPQHF. The CDR3 DNA is TGTGCCAGCAGTTTCGGCTCGGAACAGCCCCAGCATTTT.

This chain joins TRBV18 and TRBJ2-2, with TRBD1 identical over 9 bases. CDR1 is KGHSH and CDR2 is LQKENI in the germline V gene. V shed 2 bases, J shed 3 bases, and the junction held 13 bases outside the gene matches. The CDR3 has 19 amino acids. For the CDR3, the DNA is TGTGCCAGCTCACCATCCACGCTACGGGACAGGGTCTACACCGGGGAGCTGTTTTTT. It specifies CASSPSTLRDRVYTGELFF.

The rearrangement joins TRBV7-2 to TRBJ1-2; D remains unclear. CDR3 length: 11 amino acids. Germline CDR1 reads SGHTA; CDR2 reads FQGNSA. Trimming left V 6 bases short and J 7 bases short, with 9 bases between. The CDR3 protein is CASRELPGYTF. DNA for the CDR3: TGTGCCAGCAGAGAATTACCTGGCTACACCTTC.

The J gene is TRBJ2-5, the V gene TRBV5-1, with a weak D call TRBD1 (8 bases). The V gene lost 5 bases and the J gene lost 3 bases, with 11 bases spanning the gap. This CDR3 has 13 residues. In germline, CDR1 is SGHRS, CDR2 YFSETQ. The CDR3 spells CASRQGGKETQYF. In DNA form, the CDR3 reads TGCGCCAGCAGACAGGGGGGGAAAGAGACCCAGTACTTC.

This clonotype was detected only a few times. This chain connects TRBV4-2 to TRBJ2-7, with D perhaps TRBD1 (5 bases). Germline CDR1 is LGHNA and CDR2 is YNFKEQ. CDR3 length: 13 residues. V gave up 2 bases and J gave up 4 bases, with 9 bases separating them. DNA for the CDR3: TGTGCCAGCAGCCAACGGCCAGGGTACGAGCAGTACTTC. Translated, it gives CASSQRPGYEQYF.

This clonotype was detected only a few times. This chain joins TRBV7-3 and TRBJ1-2; D gene uncertain. Germline CDR1 SGHTA, CDR2 FQGTGA. V was cut by 4 bases and J by 8 bases, with 11 bases left in between. This CDR3 contains 12 residues. CDR3 amino acids: CASSSDSRGYTF. In DNA, the CDR3 is TGTGCCAGCAGCTCGGACTCCCGGGGCTACACCTTC.